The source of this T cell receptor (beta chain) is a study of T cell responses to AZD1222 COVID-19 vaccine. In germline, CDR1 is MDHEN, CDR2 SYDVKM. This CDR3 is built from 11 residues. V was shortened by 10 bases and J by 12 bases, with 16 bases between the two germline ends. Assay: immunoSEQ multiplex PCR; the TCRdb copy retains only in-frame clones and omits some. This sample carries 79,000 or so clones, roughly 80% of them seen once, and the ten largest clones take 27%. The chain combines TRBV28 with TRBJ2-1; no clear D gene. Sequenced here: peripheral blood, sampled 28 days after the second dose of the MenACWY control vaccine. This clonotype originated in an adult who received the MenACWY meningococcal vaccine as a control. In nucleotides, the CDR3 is TGTGCCACCTCTCCCTCTATAGTGCAGTTCTTC. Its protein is CATSPSIVQFF.